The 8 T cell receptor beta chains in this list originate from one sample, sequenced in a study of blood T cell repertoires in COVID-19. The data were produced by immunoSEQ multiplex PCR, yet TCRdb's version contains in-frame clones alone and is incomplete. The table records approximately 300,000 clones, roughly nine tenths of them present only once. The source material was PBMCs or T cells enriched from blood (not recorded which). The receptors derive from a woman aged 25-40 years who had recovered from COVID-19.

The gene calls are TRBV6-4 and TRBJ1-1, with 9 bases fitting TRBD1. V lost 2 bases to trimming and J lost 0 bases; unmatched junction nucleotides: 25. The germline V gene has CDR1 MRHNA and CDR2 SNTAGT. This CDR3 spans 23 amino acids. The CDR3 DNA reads TGTGCCAGCAGTGACACTTTTGTCTTGGTACAGGGGGCCCGGGGGTCAGTGAACACTGAAGCTTTCTTT. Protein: CASSDTFVLVQGARGSVNTEAFF.

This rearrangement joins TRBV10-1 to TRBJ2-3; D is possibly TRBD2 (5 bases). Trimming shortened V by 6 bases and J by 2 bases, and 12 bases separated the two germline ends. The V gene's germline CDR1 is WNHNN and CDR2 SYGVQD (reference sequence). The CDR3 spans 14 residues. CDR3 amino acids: CASSPRDFTDTQYF. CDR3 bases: TGCGCCAGCAGCCCCCGGGATTTCACAGATACGCAGTATTTT.

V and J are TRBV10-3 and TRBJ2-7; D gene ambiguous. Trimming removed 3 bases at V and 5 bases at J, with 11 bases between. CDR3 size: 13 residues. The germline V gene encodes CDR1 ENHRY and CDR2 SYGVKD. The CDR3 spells CAISDRQADEQYF. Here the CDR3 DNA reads TGTGCCATCAGTGATCGTCAGGCCGACGAGCAGTACTTC.

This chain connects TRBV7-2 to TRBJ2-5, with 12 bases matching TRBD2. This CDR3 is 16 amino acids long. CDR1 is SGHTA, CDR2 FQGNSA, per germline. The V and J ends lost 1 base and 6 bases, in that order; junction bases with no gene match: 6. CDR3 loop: CASSLGLAGVKKTQYF. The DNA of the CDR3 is TGTGCCAGCAGCTTAGGACTAGCGGGAGTCAAAAAGACCCAGTACTTC. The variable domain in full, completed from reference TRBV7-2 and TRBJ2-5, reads GAGVSQSPSNKVTEKGKDVELRCDPISGHTALYWYRQSLGQGLEFLIYFQGNSAPDKSGLPSDRFSAERTGGSVSTLTIQRTQQEDSAVYLCASSLGLAGVKKTQYFGPGTRLLVL.

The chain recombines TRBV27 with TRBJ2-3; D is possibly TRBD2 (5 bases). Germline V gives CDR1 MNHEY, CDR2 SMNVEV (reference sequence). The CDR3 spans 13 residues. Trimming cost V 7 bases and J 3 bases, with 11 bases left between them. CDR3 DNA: TGTGCCAGCACTCTTAGGGAGACAGATACGCAGTATTTT. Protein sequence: CASTLRETDTQYF.

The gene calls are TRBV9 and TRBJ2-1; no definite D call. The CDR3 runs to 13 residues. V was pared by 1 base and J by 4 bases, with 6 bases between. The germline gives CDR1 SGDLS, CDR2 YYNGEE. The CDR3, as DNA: TGTGCCAGCAGCGTAACGGGTTACAATGAGCAGTTCTTC. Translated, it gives CASSVTGYNEQFF.

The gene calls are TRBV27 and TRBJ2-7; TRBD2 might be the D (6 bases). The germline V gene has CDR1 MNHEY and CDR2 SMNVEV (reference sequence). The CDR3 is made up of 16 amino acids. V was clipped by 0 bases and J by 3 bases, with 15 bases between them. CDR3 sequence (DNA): TGTGCCAGCAGTTTATCGGAGGGGAGTGGCCACTACGAGCAGTACTTC. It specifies CASSLSEGSGHYEQYF.

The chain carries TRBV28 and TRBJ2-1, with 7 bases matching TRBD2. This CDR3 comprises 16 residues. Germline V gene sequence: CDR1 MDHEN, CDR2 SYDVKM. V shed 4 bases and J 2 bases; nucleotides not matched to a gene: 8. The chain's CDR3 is CASSSDPGRTYNEQFF. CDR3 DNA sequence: TGTGCCAGCAGTTCCGACCCCGGGAGGACCTACAATGAGCAGTTCTTC.